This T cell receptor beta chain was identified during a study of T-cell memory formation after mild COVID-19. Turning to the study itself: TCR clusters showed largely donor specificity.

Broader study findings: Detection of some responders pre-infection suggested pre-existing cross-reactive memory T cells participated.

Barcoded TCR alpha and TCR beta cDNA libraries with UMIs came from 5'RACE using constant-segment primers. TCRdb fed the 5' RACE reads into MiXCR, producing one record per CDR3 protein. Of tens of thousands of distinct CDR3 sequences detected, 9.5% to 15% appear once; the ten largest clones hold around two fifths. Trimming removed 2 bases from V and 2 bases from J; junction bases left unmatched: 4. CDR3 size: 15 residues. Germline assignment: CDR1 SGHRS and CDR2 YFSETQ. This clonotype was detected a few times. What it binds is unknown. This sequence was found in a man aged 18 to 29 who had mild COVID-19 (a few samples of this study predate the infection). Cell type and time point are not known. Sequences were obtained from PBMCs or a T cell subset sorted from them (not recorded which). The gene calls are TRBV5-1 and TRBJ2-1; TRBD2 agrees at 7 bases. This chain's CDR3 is CASSFQRGPYNEQFF. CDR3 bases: TGCGCCAGCAGCTTCCAGCGGGGTCCCTACAATGAGCAGTTCTTC.